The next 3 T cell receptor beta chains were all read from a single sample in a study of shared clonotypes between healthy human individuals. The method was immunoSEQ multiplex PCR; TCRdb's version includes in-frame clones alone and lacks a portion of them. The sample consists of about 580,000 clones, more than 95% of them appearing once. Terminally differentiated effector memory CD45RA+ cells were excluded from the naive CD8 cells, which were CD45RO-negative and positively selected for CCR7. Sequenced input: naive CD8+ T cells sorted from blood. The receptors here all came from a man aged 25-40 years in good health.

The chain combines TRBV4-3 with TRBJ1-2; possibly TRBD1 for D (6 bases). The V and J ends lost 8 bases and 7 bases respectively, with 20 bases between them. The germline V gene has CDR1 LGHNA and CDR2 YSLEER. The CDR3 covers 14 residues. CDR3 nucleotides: TGCGCCAGCCAAACCGTTGGGGGCTTGGGTGGCTACACCTTC. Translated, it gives CASQTVGGLGGYTF.

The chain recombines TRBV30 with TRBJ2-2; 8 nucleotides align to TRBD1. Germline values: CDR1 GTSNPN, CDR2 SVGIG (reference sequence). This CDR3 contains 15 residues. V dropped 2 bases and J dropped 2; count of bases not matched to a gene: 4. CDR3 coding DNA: TGTGCCTGGAGTTTCGGGACAGGCAACACCGGGGAGCTGTTTTTT. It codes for CAWSFGTGNTGELFF.

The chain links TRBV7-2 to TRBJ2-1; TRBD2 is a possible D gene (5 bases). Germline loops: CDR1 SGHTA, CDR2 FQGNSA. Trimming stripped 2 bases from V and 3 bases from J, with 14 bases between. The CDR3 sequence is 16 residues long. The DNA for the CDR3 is TGTGCCAGCAGCTTATCGATGCCGGGATTCTACAATGAGCAGTTCTTC. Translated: CASSLSMPGFYNEQFF.